These 29 T cell receptor beta chains were sequenced from one sample in a study of response to subunit inactivated influenza vaccine. MiXCR was run by TCRdb on the RT-PCR reads, yielding one entry per CDR3 protein. The data contain approximately 500,000 distinct CDR3 sequences, approximately 20% of them singletons. The same data also contributed to another study, on T cells expressing NK-cell markers. Per that study: In generating TCR beta cDNA, 5'RACE template switching with UMIs was used.

The sample was CD4+ T cells sorted from PBMCs, taken roughly 13 days after vaccination. All receptors come from a man aged 50 or older who received an inactivated influenza vaccine.

In its sample, this clonotype was seen many times. This rearrangement joins TRBV28 to TRBJ2-2; TRBD2 matches 8 bases. The J segment lost 4 bases and the V segment lost 2 bases, leaving 12 bases of the junction unmatched. In germline, CDR1 is MDHEN, CDR2 SYDVKM. The CDR3 covers 18 residues. CDR3 coding DNA: TGTGCCAGCAGTTTAGGAGCGGGAGCCTGGGTCCCCACCGGGGAGCTGTTTTTT. Protein: CASSLGAGAWVPTGELFF.

This clonotype occurred a few times. The chain employs TRBV20-1 and TRBJ2-2; TRBD2 might be the D (7 bases). The V and J ends lost 6 bases and 4 bases respectively, with 18 bases between them. CDR1 and CDR2 from the germline V gene are DFQATT and SNEGSKA (reference sequence). The CDR3 consists of 15 residues. CDR3 sequence: CSAPGGRGITGELFF. The CDR3 region has the DNA TGCAGTGCCCCCGGGGGGCGGGGTATCACCGGGGAGCTGTTTTTT.

The genes are TRBV6-1 and TRBJ2-7; D might be TRBD1 or TRBD2, each matching 5 bases. V was clipped by 6 bases and J by 3 bases, with 15 bases between them. Germline V CDR1 and CDR2: MNHNS, SASEGT. The CDR3 runs 14 residues. In nucleotides, the CDR3 is TGTGCCAGCAGCCAATCCCGGGACGGCTACGAGCAGTACTTC. Translating gives CASSQSRDGYEQYF.

This clonotype was detected only once. CDR3 region: CASSRGQGFDEQYF. CDR3 DNA sequence: TGCGCCAGCAGCCGTGGACAGGGTTTCGACGAGCAGTACTTC. J is TRBJ2-7 and V is TRBV5-1; 8 bases align to TRBD1. The trim removed 4 bases at V and 5 bases at J, leaving 8 bases unmatched. CDR1 and CDR2 from the germline V gene are SGHRS and YFSETQ. There are 14 residues in the CDR3.

This sequence joins TRBV7-2 and TRBJ2-7; perhaps D is TRBD1 or TRBD2 (7 bases each). Germline V gene sequence: CDR1 SGHTA, CDR2 FQGNSA. The V end was cut by 3 bases, the J end by 4 bases, with 10 bases between. The CDR3 totals 13 residues. The CDR3 coding sequence is TGTGCCAGCAGCTTTCAGGGGGGGTACGAGCAGTACTTC. Amino acids: CASSFQGGYEQYF.

This clonotype was seen ten or more times. This chain connects TRBV6-2 or TRBV6-3 to TRBJ1-1, with D unresolved. Between the trimmed V and J ends, which lost 5 bases and 5 bases, there was a span of 15 bases. Germline loops: CDR1 MNHEY, CDR2 SVGEGT. CDR3 length: 14 residues. For the CDR3, the DNA is TGTGCCAGCAGTCCCCTTTGGGCGGGGACTGAAGCTTTCTTT. Amino acid sequence: CASSPLWAGTEAFF.

This chain connects TRBV20-1 to TRBJ2-3; possibly TRBD1 or TRBD2 for D (6 bases each). From germline, CDR1 is DFQATT and CDR2 SNEGSKA (reference sequence). CDR3 size: 14 residues. The germline V and J ends were trimmed by 3 bases and 1 base, with 11 bases remaining between them. CDR3 coding DNA: TGCAGTGCTAGCGGGGGCGGGGGCACAGATACGCAGTATTTT. Translated, it gives CSASGGGGTDTQYF.

The table lists this clonotype with a few counts. The chain employs TRBV7-8 and TRBJ2-1; 8 bases agree with TRBD1. Germline lookup yields CDR1 SGHVS and CDR2 FQNEAQ. J was trimmed by 4 bases and V by 2 bases; bases with no gene match: 13. The CDR3 is 18 residues long. The CDR3: CASSLLGQVKLRYNEQFF. The CDR3 coding sequence is TGTGCCAGCAGCTTATTGGGACAGGTAAAGTTGCGTTACAATGAGCAGTTCTTC.

This clonotype was counted only a few times. The genes are TRBV2 and TRBJ2-3; 11 bases are shared with TRBD2. The V and J ends lost 5 bases and 3 bases, in that order; junction bases with no gene match: 7. This CDR3 contains 16 residues. Germline assignment: CDR1 SNHLY and CDR2 FYNNEI. The CDR3 here is CASSTTSGRETDTQYF. For the CDR3, the DNA is TGTGCCAGCAGTACCACTAGCGGGAGAGAAACAGATACGCAGTATTTT.

This chain links TRBV10-3 with TRBJ2-1; the match to TRBD2 covers 10 bases. The germline CDR1 and CDR2 sequences are ENHRY and SYGVKD. The CDR3 is 12 amino acids. V shed 11 bases, J shed 7 bases, and the junction held 5 bases outside the gene matches. The CDR3 reads CAGSGRGNEQFF. The DNA for the CDR3 is TGTGCCGGCAGCGGGAGGGGAAATGAGCAGTTCTTC.

The chain links TRBV24-1 to TRBJ2-3; D unclear. V dropped 1 base and J dropped 6 bases, with 13 bases sitting between them. Germline CDR1 reads KGHDR; CDR2 reads SFDVKD. This CDR3 comprises 15 residues. CDR3 sequence: CATSDFRGSEDTQYF. The CDR3 DNA follows: TGTGCCACCAGTGATTTTAGAGGTTCGGAGGATACGCAGTATTTT.

V is TRBV6-6 and J is TRBJ1-2; weak D call: TRBD1 (5 bases). The germline V gene has CDR1 MNHNY and CDR2 SVGAGI (reference sequence). V was cut by 6 bases and J by 4 bases, with 12 bases left in between. This CDR3 region has 13 residues. CDR3 sequence: CASSPGGSYGYTF. CDR3 nucleotides: TGTGCCAGCAGCCCGGGGGGAAGCTATGGCTACACCTTC.

This clonotype was seen at least ten times. This sequence joins TRBV20-1 and TRBJ2-2; 9 positions match TRBD2. V trimming: 0 bases; J trimming: 5 bases; junction bases outside the gene matches: 13. The CDR3 spans 18 residues. Looked up from germline, CDR1 is DFQATT and CDR2 is SNEGSKA (reference sequence). CDR3 sequence (DNA): TGCAGTGCTAGAGATAATCAGCGAGGCGGGGGGGGGACCGGGGAGCTGTTTTTT. The encoded protein is CSARDNQRGGGGTGELFF.

The rearrangement joins TRBV5-1 to TRBJ2-7, with 10 bases fitting TRBD1. This CDR3 comprises 15 residues. Unmatched junction bases numbered 7, after V lost 6 bases and J lost 1 base. The germline CDR1 and CDR2 sequences are SGHRS and YFSETQ. In nucleotides, the CDR3 is TGCGCCAGCAAAGGGGGGACAGGGGTTTCCTACGAGCAGTACTTC. Its translation: CASKGGTGVSYEQYF.

A note on this clonotype: Being one base from a much bigger clone, this may be a read error. This rearrangement joins TRBV6-1 to TRBJ2-3; the D is unclear. CDR1 and CDR2 from the germline V gene are MNHNS and SASEGT. The CDR3 spans 15 residues. The CDR3 protein is CTSSEQYTSTDTQYF. The CDR3, as DNA: TGTACCAGCAGTGAACAATATACTAGCACAGATACGCAGTATTTT.

CDR3 sequence: CASSNRLGAFF. Here the CDR3 DNA reads TGTGCCAGTAGTAACCGCTTGGGAGCTTTCTTT. The chain links TRBV19 to TRBJ1-1, with D uncertain. The CDR3 totals 11 residues. Germline CDR1 is LNHDA and CDR2 is SQIVND (reference sequence). The germline V and J ends were trimmed by 4 bases and 10 bases, with 10 bases remaining between them.

The chain combines TRBV9 with TRBJ2-5; 7 nucleotides line up with TRBD1. V trimming: 0 bases; J trimming: 0 bases; junction bases outside the gene matches: 5. The CDR3 totals 16 residues. From germline, CDR1 is SGDLS and CDR2 YYNGEE. The CDR3 bases are TGTGCCAGCAGCGTAGGGGTCAGGGGGTACCAAGAGACCCAGTACTTC. Protein sequence: CASSVGVRGYQETQYF.

Regarding this clonotype: A read error may explain this, as a much larger clone is one base away. The chain joins TRBV11-2 to TRBJ2-4; 9 positions agree with TRBD1. This CDR3 has 14 residues. The germline V gene encodes CDR1 SGHAT and CDR2 FQNNGV. Germline trimming cut 5 bases from V and 5 bases from J; bases unmatched to any gene: 4. The CDR3 reads CASSPGTGQNIQYF. The CDR3 nucleotides are TGTGCCAGCAGCCCCGGGACAGGGCAAAACATTCAGTACTTC.

This clonotype has only a few counts. V is TRBV18 and J is TRBJ2-3; 10 bases fit TRBD1. CDR3 size: 16 residues. J lost 3 bases, V lost 0 bases, and 3 bases had no gene match. The germline CDR1 and CDR2 sequences are KGHSH and LQKENI. CDR3 nucleotides: TGTGCCAGCTCACCACCCAGGACAGGGGGAACAGATACGCAGTATTTT. Amino acids: CASSPPRTGGTDTQYF.

The chain couples TRBV3-1 to TRBJ2-7; 13 bases line up with TRBD2. In germline, CDR1 is LGHDT, CDR2 YNNKEL (reference sequence). There are 16 residues in the CDR3. The V and J ends lost 4 bases and 6 bases, in that order; junction bases with no gene match: 9. The CDR3 sequence: CASSPGGGLAGVEQYF. CDR3 bases: TGTGCCAGCAGCCCCGGAGGAGGACTAGCGGGAGTCGAGCAGTACTTC.

This clonotype was seen ten or more times. V usage is TRBV4-2 and J usage is TRBJ1-6; the match to TRBD1 covers 7 bases. There are 15 residues in the CDR3. The V segment lost 2 bases and the J segment 3 bases; nucleotides outside the gene matches: 1. Germline loops: CDR1 LGHNA, CDR2 YNFKEQ. This CDR3 is CASSQRQGYNSPLHF. The DNA of the CDR3 is TGTGCCAGCAGCCAACGACAGGGCTATAATTCACCCCTCCACTTT.

For the CDR3, the DNA is TGTGCCTGGAGTGTACCTGGGTATGAGCAGTTCTTC. Translated: CAWSVPGYEQFF. The chain carries TRBV30 and TRBJ2-1; D unclear. CDR3 size: 12 residues. Germline CDR1 is GTSNPN and CDR2 is SVGIG (reference sequence). Deletions cut 0 bases from V and 8 bases from J, with 8 bases between.

The V and J genes are TRBV20-1 and TRBJ2-7, with TRBD2 matching 9 bases. The ends lost 0 bases at V and 3 bases at J; junction bases unmatched: 9. CDR1 is DFQATT, CDR2 SNEGSKA, per germline (reference sequence). This CDR3 region has 16 residues. DNA for the CDR3: TGCAGTGCTAGAGACCCTCAGCGGGGGGTTATCTACGAGCAGTACTTC. Its translation: CSARDPQRGVIYEQYF.

The J gene is TRBJ2-1, the V gene TRBV5-5; 9 nucleotides line up with TRBD1. The CDR3 loop spans 14 amino acids. The germline V gene has CDR1 SGHKS and CDR2 YYEKEE (reference sequence). Trimming took 4 bases from V and 3 from J; bases not matched to a gene: 2. Here the CDR3 reads CASSRDRDYNEQFF. The CDR3 region has the DNA TGTGCCAGCAGCCGGGACAGGGACTACAATGAGCAGTTCTTC.

This clonotype has only a few counts. This chain connects TRBV28 to TRBJ2-5; D remains ambiguous. Germline V gene sequence: CDR1 MDHEN, CDR2 SYDVKM. V lost 2 bases, J lost 5 bases, and 12 bases lay in between. This CDR3 spans 14 amino acids. The CDR3 DNA sequence: TGTGCCAGCAGTTTAGTGGGTGGTGAGGAGACCCAGTACTTC. This encodes CASSLVGGEETQYF.

The chain carries TRBV5-1 and TRBJ2-7; maybe TRBD1 (6 bases). The CDR3 spans 13 residues. Germline CDR1 SGHRS, CDR2 YFSETQ. V gave up 0 bases and J gave up 7 bases, with 11 bases separating them. CDR3 DNA: TGCGCCAGCAGCTTGGTACAGGGTGGTGAGCAGTACTTC. Its translation: CASSLVQGGEQYF.

The rearrangement uses TRBV4-3 and TRBJ2-5; 7 nucleotides align to TRBD1. This CDR3 contains 14 residues. The germline V gene has CDR1 LGHNA and CDR2 YSLEER. V shed 0 bases and J 5 bases; nucleotides not matched to a gene: 3. The CDR3 region has the DNA TGCGCCAGCAGCCAAGACAGGGGGTTGGAGACCCAGTACTTC. Residues: CASSQDRGLETQYF.

This clonotype appeared a few times. The V and J genes are TRBV20-1 and TRBJ2-1, with a tentative D call TRBD2 (6 bases). Germline assignment: CDR1 DFQATT and CDR2 SNEGSKA (reference sequence). This CDR3 spans 16 amino acids. The V and J ends lost 3 bases and 5 bases respectively, with 20 bases between them. This chain's CDR3 is CSARRLAQRVDNEQFF. CDR3 nucleotide sequence: TGCAGTGCTAGGCGTCTAGCGCAAAGAGTTGACAATGAGCAGTTCTTC.

The chain combines TRBV28 with TRBJ2-7; 9 nucleotides match TRBD2. Germline values: CDR1 MDHEN, CDR2 SYDVKM. This CDR3 region has 12 residues. V shed 8 bases and J 3 bases; nucleotides not matched to a gene: 2. This chain's CDR3 is CASSREGYEQYF. The DNA of the CDR3 is TGTGCCAGCTCGCGGGAGGGCTACGAGCAGTACTTC.